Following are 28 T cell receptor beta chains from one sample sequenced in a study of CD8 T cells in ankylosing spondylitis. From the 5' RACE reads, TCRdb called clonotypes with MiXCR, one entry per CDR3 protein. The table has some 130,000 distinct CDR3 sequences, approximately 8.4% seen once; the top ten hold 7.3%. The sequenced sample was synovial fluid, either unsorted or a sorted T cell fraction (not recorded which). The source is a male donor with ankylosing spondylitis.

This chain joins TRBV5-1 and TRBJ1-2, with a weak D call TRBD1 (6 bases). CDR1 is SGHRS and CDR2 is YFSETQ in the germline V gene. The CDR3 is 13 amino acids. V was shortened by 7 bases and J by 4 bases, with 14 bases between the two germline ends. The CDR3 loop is CASGPGDVYGYTF. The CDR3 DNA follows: TGCGCCAGCGGCCCAGGGGATGTCTATGGCTACACCTTC. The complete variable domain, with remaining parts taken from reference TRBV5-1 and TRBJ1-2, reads KAGVTQTPRYLIKTRGQQVTLSCSPISGHRSVSWYQQTPGQGLQFLFEYFSETQRNKGNFPGRFSGRQFSNSRSEMNVSTLELGDSALYLCASGPGDVYGYTFGSGTRLTVV.

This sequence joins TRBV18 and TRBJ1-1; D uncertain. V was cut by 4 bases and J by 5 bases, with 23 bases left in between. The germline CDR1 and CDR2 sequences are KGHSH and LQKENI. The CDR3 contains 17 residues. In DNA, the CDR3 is TGTGCCAGCTCACGAAAATCGGCGACGGTTCAAGAGACTGAAGCTTTCTTT. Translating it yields CASSRKSATVQETEAFF.

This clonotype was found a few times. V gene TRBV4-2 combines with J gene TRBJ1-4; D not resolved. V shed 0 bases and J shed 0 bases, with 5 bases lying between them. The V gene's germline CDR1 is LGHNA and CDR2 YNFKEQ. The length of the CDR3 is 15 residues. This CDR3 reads CASSQEKSTNEKLFF. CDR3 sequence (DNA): TGTGCCAGCAGCCAAGAGAAGTCAACTAATGAAAAACTGTTTTTT.

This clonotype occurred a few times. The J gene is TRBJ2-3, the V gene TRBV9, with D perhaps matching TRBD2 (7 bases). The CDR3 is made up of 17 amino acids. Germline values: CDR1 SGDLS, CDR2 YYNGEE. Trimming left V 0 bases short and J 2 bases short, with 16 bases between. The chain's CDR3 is CASSVEGGGANTDTQYF. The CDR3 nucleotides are TGTGCCAGCAGCGTAGAAGGGGGAGGGGCGAACACAGATACGCAGTATTTT.

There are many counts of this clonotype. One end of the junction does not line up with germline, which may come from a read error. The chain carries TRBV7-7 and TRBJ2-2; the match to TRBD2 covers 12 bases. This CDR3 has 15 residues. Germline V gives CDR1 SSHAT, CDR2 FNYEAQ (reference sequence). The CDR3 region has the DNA TGTGCTAGCAGCCGACTAGCGGGAGAATCCGGGGAGCTGTTTTTT. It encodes CASSRLAGESGELFF.

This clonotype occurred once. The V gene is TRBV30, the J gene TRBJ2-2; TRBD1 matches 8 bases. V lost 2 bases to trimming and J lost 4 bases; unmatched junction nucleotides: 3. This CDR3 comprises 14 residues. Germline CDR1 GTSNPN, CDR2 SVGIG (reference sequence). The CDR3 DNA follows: TGTGCCTGGAGTTTACAGGGGGGCACCGGGGAGCTGTTTTTT. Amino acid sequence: CAWSLQGGTGELFF.

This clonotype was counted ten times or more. This chain's CDR3 is CASTRLGLNYGYTF. The DNA of the CDR3 is TGTGCCAGCACCCGCCTCGGACTGAACTATGGCTACACCTTC. The rearrangement links TRBV12-3 or TRBV12-4 to TRBJ1-2, with no clear D. Trimming stripped 7 bases from V and 2 bases from J, with 14 bases between. This CDR3 contains 14 residues.

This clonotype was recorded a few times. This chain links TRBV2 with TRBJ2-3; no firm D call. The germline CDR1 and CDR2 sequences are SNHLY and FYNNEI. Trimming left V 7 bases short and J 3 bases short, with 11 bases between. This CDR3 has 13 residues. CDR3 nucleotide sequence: TGTGCCAGCACCCCGGAGCGTACAGATACGCAGTATTTT. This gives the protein CASTPERTDTQYF.

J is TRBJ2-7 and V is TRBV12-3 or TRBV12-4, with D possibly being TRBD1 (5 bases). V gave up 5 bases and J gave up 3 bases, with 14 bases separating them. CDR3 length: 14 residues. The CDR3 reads CASSRNGQNYEQYF. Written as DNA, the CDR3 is TGTGCCAGCAGTAGGAATGGACAAAACTACGAGCAGTACTTC.

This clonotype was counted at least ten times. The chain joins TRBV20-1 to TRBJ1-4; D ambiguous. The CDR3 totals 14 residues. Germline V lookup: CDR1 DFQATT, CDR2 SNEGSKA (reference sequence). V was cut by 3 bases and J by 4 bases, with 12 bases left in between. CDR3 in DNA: TGCAGTGCTAGCTCCGACGGCGATAATGAAAAACTGTTTTTT. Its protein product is CSASSDGDNEKLFF.

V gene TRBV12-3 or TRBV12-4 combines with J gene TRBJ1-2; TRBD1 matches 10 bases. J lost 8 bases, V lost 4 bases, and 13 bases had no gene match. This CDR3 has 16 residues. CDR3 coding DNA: TGTGCCAGCAGTTCCGGACAGGGGGTGCCGCTAGGAGGCTACACCTTC. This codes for CASSSGQGVPLGGYTF.

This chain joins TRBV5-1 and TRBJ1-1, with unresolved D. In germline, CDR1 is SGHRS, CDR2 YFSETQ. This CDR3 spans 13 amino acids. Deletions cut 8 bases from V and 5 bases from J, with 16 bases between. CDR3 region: CASSGAPETEAFF. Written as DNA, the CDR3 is TGCGCCAGTTCAGGTGCCCCCGAGACTGAAGCTTTCTTT.

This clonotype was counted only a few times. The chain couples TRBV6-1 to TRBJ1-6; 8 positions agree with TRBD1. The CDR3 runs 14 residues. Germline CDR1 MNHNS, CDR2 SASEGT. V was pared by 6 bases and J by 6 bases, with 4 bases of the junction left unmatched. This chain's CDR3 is CASRRTGGNSPLHF. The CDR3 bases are TGTGCCAGCAGGAGAACAGGGGGTAATTCACCCCTCCACTTT.

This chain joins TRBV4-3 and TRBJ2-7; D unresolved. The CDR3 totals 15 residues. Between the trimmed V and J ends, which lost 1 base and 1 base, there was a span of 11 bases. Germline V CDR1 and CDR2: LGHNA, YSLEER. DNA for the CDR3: TGCGCCAGCAGCCAAGGGGCAACGAGATCCTACGAGCAGTACTTC. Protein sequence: CASSQGATRSYEQYF.

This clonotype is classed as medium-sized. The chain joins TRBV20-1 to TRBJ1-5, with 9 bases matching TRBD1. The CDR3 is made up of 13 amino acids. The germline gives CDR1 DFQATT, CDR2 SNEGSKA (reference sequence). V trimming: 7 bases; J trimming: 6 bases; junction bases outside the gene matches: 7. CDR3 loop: CSVPRQGGQPQHF. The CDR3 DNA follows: TGCAGTGTTCCCAGACAGGGGGGTCAGCCCCAGCATTTT.

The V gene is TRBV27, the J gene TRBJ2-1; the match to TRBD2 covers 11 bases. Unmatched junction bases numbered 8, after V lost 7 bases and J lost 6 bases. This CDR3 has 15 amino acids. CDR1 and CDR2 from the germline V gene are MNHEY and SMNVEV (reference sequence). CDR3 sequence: CASKKLAGVSNEQFF. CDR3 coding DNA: TGTGCCAGCAAGAAACTAGCGGGAGTGTCCAATGAGCAGTTCTTC.

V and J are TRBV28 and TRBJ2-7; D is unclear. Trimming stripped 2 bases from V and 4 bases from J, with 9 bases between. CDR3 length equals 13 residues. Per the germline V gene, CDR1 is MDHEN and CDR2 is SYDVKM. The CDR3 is CASSLRWAYEQYF. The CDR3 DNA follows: TGTGCCAGCAGTTTAAGGTGGGCTTACGAGCAGTACTTC.

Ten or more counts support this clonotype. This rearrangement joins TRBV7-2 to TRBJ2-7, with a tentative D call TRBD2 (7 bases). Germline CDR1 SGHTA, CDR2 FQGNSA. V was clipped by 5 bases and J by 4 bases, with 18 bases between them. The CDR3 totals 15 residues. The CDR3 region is CASSPEGGPDYEQYF. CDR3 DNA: TGTGCCAGCAGCCCCGAGGGGGGGCCGGATTACGAGCAGTACTTC.

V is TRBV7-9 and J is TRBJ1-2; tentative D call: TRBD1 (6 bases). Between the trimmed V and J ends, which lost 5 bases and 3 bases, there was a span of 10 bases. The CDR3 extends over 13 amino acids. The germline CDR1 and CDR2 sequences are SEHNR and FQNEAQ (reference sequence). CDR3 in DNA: TGTGCCAGCAGCCAGGGGATAGACTATGGCTACACCTTC. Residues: CASSQGIDYGYTF.

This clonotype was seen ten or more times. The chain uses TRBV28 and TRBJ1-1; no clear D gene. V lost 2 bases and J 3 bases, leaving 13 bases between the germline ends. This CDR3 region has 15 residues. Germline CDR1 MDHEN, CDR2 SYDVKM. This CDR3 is CASSLSPGVDTEAFF. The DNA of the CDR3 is TGTGCCAGCAGTTTAAGCCCCGGAGTGGACACTGAAGCTTTCTTT.

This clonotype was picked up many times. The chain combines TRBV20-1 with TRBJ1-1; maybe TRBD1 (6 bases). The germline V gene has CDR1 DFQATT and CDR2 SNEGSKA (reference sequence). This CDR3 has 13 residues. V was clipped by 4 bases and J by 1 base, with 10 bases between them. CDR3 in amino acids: CSAKRGANTEAFF. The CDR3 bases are TGCAGTGCTAAGCGGGGGGCGAACACTGAAGCTTTCTTT.

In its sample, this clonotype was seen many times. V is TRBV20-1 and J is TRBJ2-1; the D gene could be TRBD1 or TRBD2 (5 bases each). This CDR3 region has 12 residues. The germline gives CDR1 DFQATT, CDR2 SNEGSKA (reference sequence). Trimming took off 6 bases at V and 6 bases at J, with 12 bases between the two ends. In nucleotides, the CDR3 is TGCAGTGCCTCCCGTGGGGGCAATGAGCAGTTCTTC. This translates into CSASRGGNEQFF.

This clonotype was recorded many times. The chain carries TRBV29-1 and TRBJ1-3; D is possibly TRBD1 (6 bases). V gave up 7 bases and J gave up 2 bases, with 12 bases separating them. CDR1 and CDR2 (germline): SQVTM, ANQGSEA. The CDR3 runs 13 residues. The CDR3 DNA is TGCAGCGCCCGAGGGGGGGCTGGAAACACCATATATTTT. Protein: CSARGGAGNTIYF. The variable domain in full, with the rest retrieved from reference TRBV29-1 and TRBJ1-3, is SAVISQKPSRDICQRGTSLTIQCQVDSQVTMMFWYRQQPGQSLTLIATANQGSEATYESGFVIDKFPISRPNLTFSTLTVSNMSPEDSSIYLCSARGGAGNTIYFGEGSWLTVV.

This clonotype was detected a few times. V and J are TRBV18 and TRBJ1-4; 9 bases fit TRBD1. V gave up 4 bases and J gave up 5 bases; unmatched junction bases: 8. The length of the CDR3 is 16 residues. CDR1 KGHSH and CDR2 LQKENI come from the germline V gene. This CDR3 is CASSLYPGQGNEKLFF. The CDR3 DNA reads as TGTGCCAGCTCACTTTACCCGGGACAGGGAAATGAAAAACTGTTTTTT.

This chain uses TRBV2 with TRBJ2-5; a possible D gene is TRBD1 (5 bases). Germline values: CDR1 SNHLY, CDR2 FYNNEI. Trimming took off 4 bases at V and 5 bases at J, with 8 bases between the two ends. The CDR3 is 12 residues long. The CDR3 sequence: CASSGQSETQYF. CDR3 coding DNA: TGTGCCAGCAGTGGACAGTCGGAGACCCAGTACTTC.

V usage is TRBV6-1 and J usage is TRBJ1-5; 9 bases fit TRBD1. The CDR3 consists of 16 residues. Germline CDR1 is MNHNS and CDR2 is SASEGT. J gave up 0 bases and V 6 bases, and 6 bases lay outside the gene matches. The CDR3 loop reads CASRAGTGHSNQPQHF. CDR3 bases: TGTGCCAGCAGGGCCGGGACAGGGCATAGCAATCAGCCCCAGCATTTT.

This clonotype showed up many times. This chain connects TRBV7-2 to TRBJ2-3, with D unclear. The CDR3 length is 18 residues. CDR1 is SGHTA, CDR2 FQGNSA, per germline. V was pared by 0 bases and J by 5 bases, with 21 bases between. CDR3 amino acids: CASSLARKAPPGGDTQYF. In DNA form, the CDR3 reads TGTGCCAGCAGCTTAGCGCGAAAAGCCCCTCCAGGTGGAGATACGCAGTATTTT.

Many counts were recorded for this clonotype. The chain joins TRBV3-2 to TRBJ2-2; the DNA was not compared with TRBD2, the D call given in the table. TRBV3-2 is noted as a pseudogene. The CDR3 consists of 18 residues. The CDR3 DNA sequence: TGTGCCAGCAGCCAAGATGTCGCGGGAGTAGACCAAACCGGGGAGCTGTTTTTT. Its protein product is CASSQDVAGVDQTGELFF.